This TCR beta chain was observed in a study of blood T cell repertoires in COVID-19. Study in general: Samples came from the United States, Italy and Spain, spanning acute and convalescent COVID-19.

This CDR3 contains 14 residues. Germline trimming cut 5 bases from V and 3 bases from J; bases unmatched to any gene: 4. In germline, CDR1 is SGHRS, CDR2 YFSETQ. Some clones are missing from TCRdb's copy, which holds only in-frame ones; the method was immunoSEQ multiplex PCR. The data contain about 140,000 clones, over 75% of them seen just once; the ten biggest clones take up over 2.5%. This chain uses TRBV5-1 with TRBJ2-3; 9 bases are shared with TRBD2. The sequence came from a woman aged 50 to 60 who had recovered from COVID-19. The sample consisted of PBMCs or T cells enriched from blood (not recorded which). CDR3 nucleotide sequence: TGCGCCAGCAGGCTAGCGGGACTAACAGATACGCAGTATTTT. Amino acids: CASRLAGLTDTQYF.